This TCR beta chain was retrieved from a study of blood T cell repertoires in COVID-19 (dated by TCRdb to 2019 to 2021). For the wider study: The collaborator samples originated in the United States, Italy and Spain and spanned the acute and convalescent phases of COVID-19. The material from the prospective study consisted of cDNA or gDNA derived from T cells, B-cell-depleted T cells, or PBMCs. The dataset comprised deeply sampled blood TCRbeta repertoires from subjects exposed to, actively infected with, or recovered from COVID-19. The repertoires were released in a freely available public database meant as a resource for research on the immune response to SARS-CoV-2. The samples were drawn from the first 160 participants of the ongoing ImmuneRACE study and from 1,254 subjects provided by 6 global collaborators. Nearly every sample came with metadata listing a de-identified subject ID, COVID-19 status, age in years and sex. Where available, HLA class I and class II types were obtained from metadata supplied by the sample provider rather than from assay-based typing.

Of note for this clone: No antigen is known for it. Base quality data are lacking; no much larger clone is found one base away.

What the study reported, not specific to this receptor: Clinical and demographic metadata were provided uncurated, with the amount varying by source and participant.

One collaborating source in Seattle enrolled patients during active infection and followed them longitudinally through the course of disease. Whole blood was collected in K2EDTA tubes by collaborating institutions according to the institutions' own protocols. For TCRbeta analysis, collaborators shipped samples as frozen whole blood, isolated PBMCs, or DNA extracted from either of those sample types. The immunoSEQ Assay, a bias-controlled multiplex PCR, was used to amplify TCRbeta CDR3 regions from genomic DNA. Under the source paper's analysis protocol: The number of nucleated cells in each sample was estimated by amplification of reference gene primers within the assay. To quantify the absolute abundance of each unique TCRbeta CDR3 rearrangement, sequence reads were collapsed and filtered. For each sample, productive Simpson clonality was calculated as the square root of Simpson's diversity index over productive rearrangements. Here the immuneACCESS table is served through TCRdb, limited to in-frame sequences with V and J called. Missing clones are a known gap in these copies; in checked studies unresolved V genes cover under half, and the rest lacks a known reason. V and J calls and clone size come straight from that table; D and trimming were deduced from the DNA. The sample contains some 46,000 clones, 80% to 90% of them found a single time. The leading ten clones occupy over 25% of the sample.

Reading the germline V gene gives CDR1 MNHEY and CDR2 SVGEGT. Measured from the cysteine to the phenylalanine, the CDR3 is 16 residues long. Only the CDR3 portion is preserved as DNA: 48 bases, with reading frame beginning at the first base. V is reduced by 4 bases and J by 4 bases, leaving a spacing of 19 bases between them. This chain joins TRBV6-2 or TRBV6-3 to TRBJ2-5; the D gene is perhaps TRBD2, from 7 matching bases. Sequencing was carried out using peripheral blood. This receptor was identified in a woman older than 75 with COVID-19, enrolled during active disease. The CDR3 protein sequence reads: CASSLRRGGAGETQYF. The bases read TGTGCCAGCAGTTTGCGTCGAGGGGGGGCCGGAGAGACCCAGTACTTC.